This entry lists 15 T cell receptor beta chains sequenced from one sample in a study of Graves' ophthalmopathy and Graves' hyperthyroidism listed by TCRdb under 2018. The sequencer was an Illumina HiSeq 2000. TCR beta CDR3 regions were amplified from RNA transcripts for repertoire sequencing. The first round was an RT-PCR using HTBI primers with the Qiagen OneStep RT-PCR kit, and this first round was followed by a second-round multiplex PCR, then size selection and purification. TCRdb reran the public reads through fastp at Q25 and MiXCR, keeping productive beta chains. One record per CDR3 amino acid sequence lists the most common genes and DNA. The sample records over a million distinct CDR3 sequences, about two fifths of which are singletons. Approximately 10% of the sample is held by the ten biggest clonotypes. The sequencing sample was made of peripheral blood or thyroid tissue (not recorded which). These receptors originate from an adult man with Graves' hyperthyroidism.

Concerning this clonotype: This CDR3 is missing its conserved last phenylalanine or tryptophan, likely due to a read error. The CDR3 coding sequence is TGTGCCAGCAGCTTAGTAGTAGCGGGAGAGCCTATCCCCTACGAGCAGTACCTC. Amino acids: CASSLVVAGEPIPYEQYL. J is TRBJ2-7 and V is TRBV7-6, with 9 bases matching TRBD2. Germline V gene sequence: CDR1 SGHVS, CDR2 FNYEAQ. The CDR3 has 18 residues. Trimming took 1 base from V and 2 from J; bases not matched to a gene: 12.

J is TRBJ2-5 and V is TRBV10-3, with 7 bases matching TRBD1. CDR1 is ENHRY and CDR2 is SYGVKD in the germline V gene. V lost 6 bases, J lost 5 bases, and 3 bases stayed unmatched. The CDR3 consists of 12 residues. The CDR3 region is CAISGQVETQYF. CDR3 sequence (DNA): TGTGCCATCAGCGGACAGGTTGAGACCCAGTACTTC.

Regarding this clonotype: Because it lacks the conserved phenylalanine or tryptophan at the end, this CDR3 is likely a read error. The V call is TRBV2, the J call TRBJ1-2; no clear D. The CDR3 loop spans 13 amino acids. With 0 bases removed from V and 3 bases from J, the gap between germline ends came to 5 bases. The germline gives CDR1 SNHLY, CDR2 FYNNEI. This chain's CDR3 is CASSEAKYYGYTL. CDR3 in DNA: TGTGCCAGCAGTGAAGCGAAGTACTATGGCTACACCCTC.

The chain links TRBV10-3 to TRBJ1-5; tentative D call: TRBD1 (5 bases). There are 14 residues in the CDR3. Trimming removed 10 bases at V and 3 bases at J, with 16 bases between. Germline CDR1 reads ENHRY; CDR2 reads SYGVKD. This CDR3 reads CASRDGGPNQPQHF. The CDR3 DNA reads as TGTGCCAGCAGGGATGGGGGTCCCAATCAGCCCCAGCATTTT.

This clonotype has a count of ten or more. This chain links TRBV7-2 with TRBJ1-3; 7 nucleotides agree with TRBD1. Per the germline V gene, CDR1 is SGHTA and CDR2 is FQGNSA. The length of the CDR3 is 15 residues. V lost 2 bases, J lost 3 bases, and 4 bases stayed unmatched. CDR3 nucleotides: TGTGCCAGCAGCTTACCCGGGACAGATGGAAACACCATATATTTT. Protein: CASSLPGTDGNTIYF.

The chain links TRBV7-9 to TRBJ1-4; no firm D call. CDR1 and CDR2 from the germline V gene are SEHNR and FQNEAQ (reference sequence). The CDR3 is made up of 16 amino acids. Trimming left V 1 base short and J 8 bases short, with 17 bases between. The CDR3 DNA reads as TGTGCCAGCAGCTTAGATTCAGGCCCTATCGGAGAAAAACTGTTTTTT. Residues: CASSLDSGPIGEKLFF.

The rearrangement uses TRBV18 and TRBJ1-5, with no clear D. Germline lookup yields CDR1 KGHSH and CDR2 LQKENI. The CDR3 covers 14 residues. Trimming left V 2 bases short and J 3 bases short, with 8 bases between. The CDR3 loop is CASSPYSDNQPQHF. CDR3 DNA: TGTGCCAGCTCACCATACAGCGACAATCAGCCCCAGCATTTT.

This sequence joins TRBV11-1 and TRBJ1-4, with D possibly TRBD1 on 6 matching bases. The V end was cut by 5 bases, the J end by 8 bases, with 21 bases between. Germline assignment: CDR1 SGHAT and CDR2 FQDESV (reference sequence). There are 16 residues in the CDR3. This chain's CDR3 is CASSAGAWEGGEKLFF. The CDR3 DNA follows: TGTGCCAGCAGCGCCGGTGCCTGGGAGGGGGGGGAAAAACTGTTTTTT. The full variable domain, rest sourced from reference TRBV11-1 and TRBJ1-4, is EAEVAQSPRYKITEKSQAVAFWCDPISGHATLYWYRQILGQGPELLVQFQDESVVDDSQLPKDRFSAERLKGVDSTLKIQPAELGDSAMYLCASSAGAWEGGEKLFFGSGTQLSVL.

This clonotype appeared a few times. The rearrangement uses TRBV10-1 and TRBJ1-2, with D possibly TRBD1 on 6 matching bases. Germline-derived CDR1 and CDR2 are WNHNN and SYGVQD (reference sequence). The CDR3 is made up of 14 amino acids. V gave up 5 bases and J gave up 0 bases, with 10 bases separating them. The CDR3 DNA reads TGCGCCAGCAGTCCGGACAGCACTAACTATGGCTACACCTTC. The encoded protein is CASSPDSTNYGYTF.

This clonotype was picked up a small number of times. The chain is built from TRBV4-3 and TRBJ2-6, with D perhaps matching TRBD1 or TRBD2 (5 bases each). V was cut by 0 bases and J by 3 bases, with 18 bases left in between. The CDR3 has 19 residues. Germline V CDR1 and CDR2: LGHNA, YSLEER. CDR3 sequence reads: CASSQEPGPRLGGANVLTF. The CDR3 DNA follows: TGCGCCAGCAGCCAAGAGCCGGGACCCCGCCTTGGTGGGGCCAACGTCCTGACTTTC.

The chain carries TRBV25-1 and TRBJ2-7; D unclear. Trimming took 5 bases from V and 5 from J, leaving 10 bases between them. This CDR3 has 12 residues. Germline CDR1 and CDR2: MGHDK and SYGVNS. DNA for the CDR3: TGTGCCAGCAGTCAAGGGCTCCACGAGCAGTACTTC. Its translation: CASSQGLHEQYF.

This clonotype was observed at least ten times. This sequence joins TRBV7-6 and TRBJ2-7, with D possibly TRBD2 on 5 matching bases. Germline V gene sequence: CDR1 SGHVS, CDR2 FNYEAQ. With 5 bases removed from V and 3 bases from J, the gap between germline ends came to 14 bases. The CDR3 spans 14 residues. In DNA, the CDR3 is TGTGCCAGCAGCAAAACCGACGGGGACTACGAGCAGTACTTC. Protein product: CASSKTDGDYEQYF.

J is TRBJ1-2 and V is TRBV15, with D perhaps TRBD1 (5 bases). Trimming removed 10 bases from V and 6 bases from J, with 24 bases in between. This CDR3 is 15 amino acids long. Germline CDR1 LNHNV, CDR2 YYDKDF (reference sequence). CDR3 sequence reads: CASSFGGVVNHGYTF. The CDR3 DNA is TGTGCCAGCAGTTTTGGAGGGGTAGTAAACCATGGCTACACCTTC.

This clonotype was observed many times. This chain joins TRBV4-1 and TRBJ1-2, with D maybe TRBD1 (5 bases). CDR1 is MGHRA, CDR2 YSYEKL, per germline. The CDR3 covers 16 residues. Deletions cut 0 bases from V and 5 bases from J, with 16 bases between. The CDR3 DNA sequence: TGCGCCAGCAGCCAAGATCCGGGCGGACAAAGGTATGGCTACACCTTC. Amino acid sequence: CASSQDPGGQRYGYTF.

This clonotype appeared a single time. CDR3 sequence (DNA): TGTGCCAGCAGTGCTAGAGGGCACACCGCACAGCCCCAGCATTTT. Translation: CASSARGHTAQPQHF. The chain recombines TRBV2 with TRBJ1-5, with D unclear. Germline assignment: CDR1 SNHLY and CDR2 FYNNEI. This CDR3 has 15 amino acids. Trimming pared 4 bases from V and 7 bases from J, leaving 17 bases between.